This T cell receptor beta chain was sequenced for a study of shared clonotypes between healthy human individuals (TCRdb year 2020). As for the study more broadly: The cohort included three men and two women between 18 and 49 years of age. Blood TCR repertoires of roughly 5 healthy adults were deeply sequenced to estimate repertoire size and the extent of clonotype sharing between individuals. Per donor, leukapheresis produced somewhere between about 0.8 and 9 billion PBMCs. To increase sequencing depth and limit assay-specific biases, TCR repertoire library preparation and sequencing were carried out by different laboratories using diverse techniques. The paper as a whole reports these results and caveats: The small number of donors limited the genetic and exposure-history diversity represented. Sampling was restricted to blood, and TCR repertoires in tissue are likely to differ from TCR repertoires in blood. Pairwise subsampling led to the expectation that sequencing depth would affect the degree of clonotype sharing among donors.

Using the deep immunoSEQ assay, multiplex PCR amplified TCR CDR3 regions from genomic DNA. Extracted genomic DNA from each cell subset was spread evenly across all wells of several immunoSEQ 96-well plates, with each plate serving as a replicate. For unsorted PBMC, about 270 ng of genomic DNA, equivalent to 30,000 to 35,000 T cell genomes, went into each replicate PCR. Ten immunoSEQ deep assay plates were used to sequence unsorted PBMC genomic DNA. The purified libraries were quantified using a Qubit 3.0 fluorometer, sized with a Bioanalyzer 2100, and then quantified again using the KAPA Library Quantification kit. Each immunoSEQ 96-well plate was sequenced on its own single-read 150-cycle Illumina NextSeq 550 flow cell. The paper's data handling went like this. Because only junctional sequences without quality scores were contained in the immunoSEQ output, filtering matching that applied to full-length reads could not be performed. Sequences were annotated with PyIR, a Python wrapper for IgBLAST v1.9, using IMGT germline references to assign V/J genes and CDR3. Reads were removed for weak V/J assignments (E-value above 1e-6), missing CDR3, stop codons, out-of-frame junctions, or ambiguous translated residues. V3J clonotypes were defined as sequences sharing the same inferred V gene, J gene, and CDR3 amino acid sequence. The percentage overlap between two repertoires was calculated by dividing the number of shared unique clonotypes by the size of the smaller repertoire. RTK rarefaction, the Chao1 estimator, and Recon v2.1 estimates of unobserved clonotypes were used to assess repertoire richness. TCRdb stores this immuneACCESS table with in-frame sequences only. Part of the clones is absent; in the studies checked, under half of the shortfall reflects unresolved V genes, and no reason is known for the rest. V and J calls and clone size are as listed in that table; D and trimming were resolved from the DNA. Within this sample are about 490,000 clones, with more than 65% of them counted one time only. The ten largest clones take up approximately 11% of the sample.

Sequences SEHNR (CDR1) and FQNEAQ (CDR2) are obtained from the germline V gene (reference sequence). Compared with germline, V lacks 2 bases and J lacks 4 bases; bases without a gene match: 6. The CDR3 contains 15 residues, cysteine and phenylalanine counted. Of all the DNA, just the CDR3 is kept, 45 bases in frame from base 1. Comments on this clone: It lacks a known antigen. No base quality information exists; no much larger clone differs at one position.

The donors were healthy, HIV-negative adults who had no recently reported acute infections or vaccinations. All donors were Caucasian adults living in Nashville, Tennessee, USA. In the unsorted samples, approximately 82 million PBMCs were counted, and genomic DNA was extracted using the QIAamp DNA Blood Mini kit. Blood was collected by leukapheresis, and PBMCs were isolated by Ficoll-Histopaque density gradient centrifugation and then cryopreserved in liquid nitrogen vapor phase. The sequence joins TRBV7-9 to TRBJ2-5, and 8 bases in between align with TRBD1. The TCR sequence derives from a woman between 35 and 50 years old in good health. Some clones in this sample may be carry-over from other donors' samples. The sample taken for sequencing was PBMCs. The nucleotide sequence is TGTGCCAGCAGCTTAACGGCAGGGGGCTTAGAGACCCAGTACTTC. It encodes CASSLTAGGLETQYF. Where the CDR3 stops, the reference TRBV7-9 and TRBJ2-5 genes take over; the full variable domain is DTGVSQNPRHKITKRGQNVTFRCDPISEHNRLYWYRQTLGQGPEFLTYFQNEAQLEKSRLLSDRFSAERPKGSFSTLEIQRTEQGDSAMYLCASSLTAGGLETQYFGPGTRLLVL.